This T cell receptor (beta chain) was observed in a study of beta chain features in type 1 diabetes. The germline V and J ends were trimmed by 0 bases and 5 bases, with 11 bases remaining between them. Germline assignment: CDR1 SQVTM and CDR2 ANQGSEA. The CDR3 has 14 residues. Expressed TCRB transcripts were sequenced after all isolated RNA was converted to cDNA. Assay used: immunoSEQ multiplex PCR; TCRdb lists only in-frame clones, some missing. The sample shows 200,000 to 250,000 clones, roughly two thirds of them seen only once. Sequencing used naive CD4+ T cells from blood. The sequence came from a man aged 30 to 39 in good health. The chain couples TRBV29-1 to TRBJ2-1; D perhaps matches TRBD1 (5 bases). The DNA for the CDR3 is TGCAGCGTTGAAGACAGGGTCAGGAACAATGAGCAGTTCTTC. Protein product: CSVEDRVRNNEQFF.